Detailed here is one TCR beta chain. In the source study's methods: The assay estimated nucleated cells by amplifying reference gene primers. Using immunoSEQ multiplex PCR, the repertoire was profiled, and TCRdb retains in-frame clones only, with some absent. The V and J calls and clone size are taken from that table; D and trimming were inferred from the DNA. The table lists around 150,000 clones, about 80% of them singletons, with about 3.7% in the top ten. The germline V gene encodes CDR1 LGHNA and CDR2 YNFKEQ. The CDR3 extends over 16 amino acids. J was trimmed by 2 bases and V by 3 bases; bases with no gene match: 4. The record originates from a study of blood T cell repertoires in COVID-19. As for the study in general: The United States, Italy and Spain were the sources of the acute and convalescent COVID-19 samples.

Ages ranged from roughly 18 to 100 years, with residence in 24 US areas. Resolution of symptoms, clearance, or two negative PCRs was present in recovered Cohort 3 donors. The receptor comes from a woman aged 55-75 years who had recovered from COVID-19. This chain uses TRBV4-2 with TRBJ2-2; 9 bases are shared with TRBD1. Material: PBMCs or T cells enriched from blood (not recorded which). CDR3 residues: CASSQVQGANTGELFF. Here the CDR3 DNA reads TGTGCCAGCAGCCAGGTACAGGGGGCAAACACCGGGGAGCTGTTTTTT.